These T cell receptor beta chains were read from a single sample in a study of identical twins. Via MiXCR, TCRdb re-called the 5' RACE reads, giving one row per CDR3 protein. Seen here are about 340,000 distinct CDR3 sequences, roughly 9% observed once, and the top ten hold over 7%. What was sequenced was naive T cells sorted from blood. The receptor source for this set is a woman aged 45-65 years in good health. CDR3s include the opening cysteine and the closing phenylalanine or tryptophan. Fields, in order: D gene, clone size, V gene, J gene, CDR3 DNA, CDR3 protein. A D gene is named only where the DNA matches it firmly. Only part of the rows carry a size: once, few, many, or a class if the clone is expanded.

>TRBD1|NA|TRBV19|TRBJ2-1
TGTGCCAGTAGTCTCCGGACCGGGCAGGGGGTCCCCAATGAGCAGTTCTTC
CASSLRTGQGVPNEQFF
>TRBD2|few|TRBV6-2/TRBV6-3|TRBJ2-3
TGTGCCAGCAGTTACGCGGCGGGAGGGACCACAGATACGCAGTATTTT
CASSYAAGGTTDTQYF
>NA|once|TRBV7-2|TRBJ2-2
TGTGCCAGCAGCTTGGGCGGGAAGGTCACCGGGGAGCTGTTTTTT
CASSLGGKVTGELFF
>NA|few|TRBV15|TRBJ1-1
TGTGCCACCAGCAAAACAGCTGACACTGAAGCTTTCTTT
CATSKTADTEAFF
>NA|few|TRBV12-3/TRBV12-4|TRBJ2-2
TGTGCCAGCAGTTTTTCGGGAATCCTGAACACCGGGGAGCTGTTTTTT
CASSFSGILNTGELFF
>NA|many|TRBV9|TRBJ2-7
TGTGCCAGCGGTTCCTTGTACGAGCAGTACTTC
CASGSLYEQYF
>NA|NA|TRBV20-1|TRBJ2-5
TGCAGTGCTAGTTCTGGCCGGGAGTTGGCGATAGAGACCCAGTACTTC
CSASSGRELAIETQYF
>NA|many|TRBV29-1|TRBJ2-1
TGCAGCGTTACCCGGATTGGGCCCTACAATGAGCAGTTCTTC
CSVTRIGPYNEQFF
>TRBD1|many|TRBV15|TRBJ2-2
TGTGCCACCCGGGACAGAGAGACCGGGGAGCTGTTTTTT
CATRDRETGELFF
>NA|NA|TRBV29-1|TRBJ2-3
TGCAGCGTTGCGTTCGGGACTCCCACAGATACGCAGTATTTT
CSVAFGTPTDTQYF
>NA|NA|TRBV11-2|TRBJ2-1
TGTGCCAGCAGCTTATACGGCAGGCCCTCCTACAATGAGCAGTTCTTC
CASSLYGRPSYNEQFF
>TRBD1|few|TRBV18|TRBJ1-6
TGTGCCAGCTCAGCGGGACAGGGTTCAGTACCACCCCTCCACTTT
CASSAGQGSVPPLHF
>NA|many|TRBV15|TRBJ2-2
TGTGCCACCAGCAGAGATCACCTACAGGCCGGGGAGCTGTTTTTT
CATSRDHLQAGELFF
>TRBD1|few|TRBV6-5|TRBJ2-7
TGTGCCAGCAGTTACTCGGGACAGGGTAGCCACGAGCAGTACTTC
CASSYSGQGSHEQYF
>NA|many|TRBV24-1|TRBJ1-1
TGTGCCACCAGTGATGGGAGGAACACTGAAGCTTTCTTT
CATSDGRNTEAFF
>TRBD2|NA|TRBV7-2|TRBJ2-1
TGTGCCAGCAGCTTAGGATCCGGGAGGGCCAAGTTCTTC
CASSLGSGRAKFF
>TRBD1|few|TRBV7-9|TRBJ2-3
TGTGCCAGCAGCCCAGGGACAGGGTCGGGGTATCCGCAGTATTTT
CASSPGTGSGYPQYF
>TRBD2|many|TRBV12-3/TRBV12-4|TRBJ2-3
TGTGCCAGCCGACTAGCGGGATCAGTAGATACGCAGTATTTT
CASRLAGSVDTQYF
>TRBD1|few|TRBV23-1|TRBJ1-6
TGCGCCAGCAGTCACAATCGGACAGGGGGGAATTCACCCCTCCACTTT
CASSHNRTGGNSPLHF
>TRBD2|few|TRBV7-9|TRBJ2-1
TGTGCCAGCAGCCTCCAGCGGGAGTGGGGCTACAATGAGCAGTTCTTC
CASSLQREWGYNEQFF
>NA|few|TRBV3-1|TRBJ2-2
TGTGCCAGCAGCCCCGGTCGGGGTCCCGGGGAGCTGTTTTTT
CASSPGRGPGELFF
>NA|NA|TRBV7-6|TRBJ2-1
TGTGCCAGCAGCTTAGGACTAGGAGATGGTGAGCAGTTCTTC
CASSLGLGDGEQFF
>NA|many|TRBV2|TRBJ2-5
TGTGCCAGTGTGCGGGCCATTAGGGAGACCCAGTACTTC
CASVRAIRETQYF
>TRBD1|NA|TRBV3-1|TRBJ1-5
TGTGCCAGCAGCCAAGGTTTGGGACAGTTAAATCAGCCCCAGCATTTT
CASSQGLGQLNQPQHF
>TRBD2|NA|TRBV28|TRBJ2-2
TGTGCCAGCACTTCCGGGCTAGCGGACACCGGGGAGCTGTTTTTT
CASTSGLADTGELFF
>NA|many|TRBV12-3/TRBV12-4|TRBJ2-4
TGTGCCAGCAGTTTTGGCCCCGGGGCCAAAAACATTCAGTACTTC
CASSFGPGAKNIQYF
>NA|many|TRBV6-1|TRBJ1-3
TGTGCCAGCGTGCTTGGAAACACCATATATTTT
CASVLGNTIYF
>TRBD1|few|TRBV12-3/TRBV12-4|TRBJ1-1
TGTGCCAGCAGCCGAGAATTTGCCAGGGGGCTGGGCACTGAAGCTTTCTTT
CASSREFARGLGTEAFF
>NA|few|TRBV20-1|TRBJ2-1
TGCAGTGCTAGAACGGAGTCCTCCTACAATGAGCAGTTCTTC
CSARTESSYNEQFF
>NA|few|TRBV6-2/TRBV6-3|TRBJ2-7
TGTGCCAGCAGTGTACATGGTTACGAGCAGTACTTC
CASSVHGYEQYF
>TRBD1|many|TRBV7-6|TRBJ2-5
TGTGCCAGCAGCCCGGGACAGGGTGGGGGAGAGACCCAGTACTTC
CASSPGQGGGETQYF
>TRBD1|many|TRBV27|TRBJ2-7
TGTGCCAGCCAAGTACGGGCAGGGGGCTTATACGAGCAGTACTTC
CASQVRAGGLYEQYF
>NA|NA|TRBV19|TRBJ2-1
TGTGCCAGTAGTATAGCCAGTCTAGGCCCCATCTACAATGAGCAGTTCTTC
CASSIASLGPIYNEQFF
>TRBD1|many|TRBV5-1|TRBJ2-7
TGCGCCTCACAGGGGAGAGCCTACGAGCAGTACTTC
CASQGRAYEQYF
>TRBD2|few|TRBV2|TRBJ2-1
TGTGCCAGCAGGGCCACTAGCGTTGACAATGAGCAGTTCTTC
CASRATSVDNEQFF
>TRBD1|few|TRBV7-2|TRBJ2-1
TGTGCCAGCAGCCCATTTTTAGGGCGCCGGGACAGGAGCGCTCCGCACTCCTACAATGAGCAGTTCTTC
CASSPFLGRRDRSAPHSYNEQFF
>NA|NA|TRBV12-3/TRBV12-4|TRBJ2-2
TGTGCCAGCAGCGACCCTCTCACCGGGGAGCTGTTTTTT
CASSDPLTGELFF
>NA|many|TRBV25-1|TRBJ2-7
TGTGCCAGCAGTGAACGAGACGAGCAGTACTTC
CASSERDEQYF
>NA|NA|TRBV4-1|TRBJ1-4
TGCGCCAGCAGCCTGGGTGCCTCGGGGGAAAAACTGTTTTTT
CASSLGASGEKLFF
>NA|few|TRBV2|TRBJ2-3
TGTGCCAGCACCCCGAGACTTTCTAGCACAGATACGCAGTATTTT
CASTPRLSSTDTQYF
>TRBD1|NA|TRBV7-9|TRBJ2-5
TGTGCCAGCAGCTTGGACAGGGTGAGGCCGACCCAGTACTTC
CASSLDRVRPTQYF
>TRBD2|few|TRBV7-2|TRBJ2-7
TGTGCCAGCAGCTTGGGAGCGGGAGCCCCCTACGAGCAGTACTTC
CASSLGAGAPYEQYF
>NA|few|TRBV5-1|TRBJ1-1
TGCGCCAGCAGCCCCCTAGCAGGGATCGAGAAAGCTTTCTTT
CASSPLAGIEKAFF
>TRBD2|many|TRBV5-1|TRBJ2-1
TGCGCCAGCACCATATCACAAGCGGGAGTCGATAATGAGCAGTTCTTC
CASTISQAGVDNEQFF
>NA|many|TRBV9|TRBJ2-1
TGTGCCAGCAGCTCGGGACCCTACAACTACAATGAGCAGTTCTTC
CASSSGPYNYNEQFF
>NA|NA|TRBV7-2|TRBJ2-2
TGTGCCAGCAGCCCTCATGGCGGTAACCCCGGGGAGCTGTTTTTT
CASSPHGGNPGELFF
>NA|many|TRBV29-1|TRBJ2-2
TGCAGCGTTGCGGGCTGGGGGACCGGGGAGCTGTTTTTT
CSVAGWGTGELFF
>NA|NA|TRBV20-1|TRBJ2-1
TGCAGTGCTAGTTCGCCGGGCTCCTACAATGAGCAGTTCTTC
CSASSPGSYNEQFF
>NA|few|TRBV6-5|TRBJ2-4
TGTGCCAGCAGTTACGGGAGGACTAAGGTTCAGTACTTC
CASSYGRTKVQYF
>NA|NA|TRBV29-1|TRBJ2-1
TGCAGCGTTGTTAACCGGGACTTTTACAATGAGCAGTTCTTC
CSVVNRDFYNEQFF
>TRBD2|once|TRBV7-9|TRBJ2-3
TGTGCCAGCAGCTTTAGCGGGAGGGCCGAGGATACGCAGTATTTT
CASSFSGRAEDTQYF
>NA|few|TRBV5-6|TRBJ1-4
TGTGCCAGCAGCGATTGGAGGTTGCAGGGCAGTAATGAAAAACTGTTTTTT
CASSDWRLQGSNEKLFF
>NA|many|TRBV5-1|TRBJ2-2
TGCGCCAGCAGCTTCCCGGGACTTGCCGGGGAGCTGTTTTTT
CASSFPGLAGELFF
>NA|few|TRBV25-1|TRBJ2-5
TGTGCCAGCAGTGATTCCCCTTCCGAAACCCAGTACTTC
CASSDSPSETQYF
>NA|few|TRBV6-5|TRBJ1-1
TGTGCCAGCAGTCTGCGCCCGGACACTGAAGCTTTCTTT
CASSLRPDTEAFF
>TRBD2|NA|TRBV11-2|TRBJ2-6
TGTGCCAGCAGCTTAGCATGGGGTGTAGCGGGAGGGTTGAGGACATCTGGGGCCAACGTCCTGACTTTC
CASSLAWGVAGGLRTSGANVLTF
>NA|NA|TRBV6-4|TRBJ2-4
TGTGCCAGCAGATGGGACAACTTCTTACCCTGGCTAGCCAAAAACATTCAGTACTTC
CASRWDNFLPWLAKNIQYF
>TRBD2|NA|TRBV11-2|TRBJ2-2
TGTGCCAGCAGCTTAGCCCCTAGCGGGTACACCGGGGAGCTGTTTTTT
CASSLAPSGYTGELFF
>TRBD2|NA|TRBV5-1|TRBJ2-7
TGCGCCAGCAGCTTAGAGACTAGCGGGGGCAGAGGTGTCTACGAGCAGTACTTC
CASSLETSGGRGVYEQYF
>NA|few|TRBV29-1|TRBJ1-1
TGCAGCGTTACAAAGAACACTGAAGCTTTCTTT
CSVTKNTEAFF